This TCR beta chain was identified during a study of ipilimumab plus nivolumab after autologous stem cell transplantation. Whole-study context: Patients received a median of roughly five ipilimumab and 8 or 9 nivolumab doses.

The CDR3 length is 16 residues. Ipilimumab, 1 mg/kg, started 14 to 28 days after autologous transplant. Patients received nivolumab 3 mg/kg at weeks 1, 4, 7, 10, then fortnightly to week 26. The repertoire was sequenced with immunoSEQ multiplex PCR; TCRdb's copy has only in-frame clones and lacks some. This sample has approximately 5,000 clones, with about two thirds found just once. This chain uses TRBV21-1 with TRBJ2-7; TRBD1, the table's D call, was not compared with the DNA. TRBV21-1 is recorded as a pseudogene. Sample: PBMCs, taken in a trial of ipilimumab plus nivolumab as post-transplant consolidation. This TCR was sampled from a male donor with multiple myeloma. The CDR3 here is CASSKLRDSENYEQYF. CDR3 coding DNA: TGTGCCAGCAGCAAACTACGGGACAGTGAGAACTACGAGCAGTACTTC.